The entry below describes one T cell receptor (beta chain). These data originate in a study of CD8+ T cells in alopecia areata. Study-wide context: Tofacitinib treatment spanned 6 to 18 months, with 6 months off drug afterward.

RNA was isolated and reverse transcribed to cDNA, the sequencing template. Profiling relied on immunoSEQ multiplex PCR, and the TCRdb table lists in-frame clones only, not all of them. The sample contains approximately 200,000 clones, 45% to 75% of which appear only once. Trimming removed 7 bases at V and 6 bases at J, with 10 bases between. The CDR3 has 11 residues. In germline, CDR1 is SQVTM, CDR2 ANQGSEA. Treatment given: oral pan-JAK inhibitor, 5-10 mg twice daily. The specimen comprised CD4+ T cells sorted from blood, sampled at week 4, from a patient treated with tofacitinib. The receptor was derived from a human donor with alopecia areata. This rearrangement joins TRBV29-1 to TRBJ2-1; no reliable D call. The DNA for the CDR3 is TGCAGCGACGCTCGTGCCAATGAGCAGTTCTTC. Translating it yields CSDARANEQFF.